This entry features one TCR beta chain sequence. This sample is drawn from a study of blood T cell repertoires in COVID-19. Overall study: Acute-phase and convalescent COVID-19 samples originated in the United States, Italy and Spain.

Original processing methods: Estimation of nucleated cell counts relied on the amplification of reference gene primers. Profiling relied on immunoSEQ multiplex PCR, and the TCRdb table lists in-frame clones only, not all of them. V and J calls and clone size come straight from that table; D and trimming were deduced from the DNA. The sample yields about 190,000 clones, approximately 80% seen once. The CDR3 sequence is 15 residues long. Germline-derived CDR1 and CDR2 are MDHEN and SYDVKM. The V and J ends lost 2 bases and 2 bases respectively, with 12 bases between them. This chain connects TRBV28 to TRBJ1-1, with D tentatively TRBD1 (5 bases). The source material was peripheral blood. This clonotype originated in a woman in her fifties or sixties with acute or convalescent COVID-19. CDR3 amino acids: CASSLGLGANTEAFF. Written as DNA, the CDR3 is TGTGCCAGCAGTTTAGGGCTAGGGGCCAACACTGAAGCTTTCTTT.